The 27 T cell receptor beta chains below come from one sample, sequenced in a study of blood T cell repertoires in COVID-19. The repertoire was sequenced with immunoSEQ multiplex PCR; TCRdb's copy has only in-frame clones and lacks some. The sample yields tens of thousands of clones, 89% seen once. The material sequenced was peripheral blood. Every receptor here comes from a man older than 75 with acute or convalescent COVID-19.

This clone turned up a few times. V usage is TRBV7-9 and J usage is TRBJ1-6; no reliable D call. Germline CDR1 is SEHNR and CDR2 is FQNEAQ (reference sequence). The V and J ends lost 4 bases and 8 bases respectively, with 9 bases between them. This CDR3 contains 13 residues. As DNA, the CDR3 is TGTGCCAGCAGCTCGAATGGAGATTCACCCCTCCACTTT. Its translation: CASSSNGDSPLHF.

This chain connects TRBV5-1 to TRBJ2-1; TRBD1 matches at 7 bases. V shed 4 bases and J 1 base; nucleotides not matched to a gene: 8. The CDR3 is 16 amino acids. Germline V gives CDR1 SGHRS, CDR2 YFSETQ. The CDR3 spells CASSARQGSSYNEQFF. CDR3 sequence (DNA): TGCGCCAGCAGCGCCAGACAGGGTAGTTCCTACAATGAGCAGTTCTTC.

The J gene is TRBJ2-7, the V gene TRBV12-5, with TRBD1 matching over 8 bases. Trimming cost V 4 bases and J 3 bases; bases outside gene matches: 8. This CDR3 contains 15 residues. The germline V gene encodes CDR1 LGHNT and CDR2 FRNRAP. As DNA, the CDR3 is TGTGCTAGTGGTTCCTCCAGGGGGCCCATCTACGAGCAGTACTTC. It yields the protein CASGSSRGPIYEQYF.

CDR3 in amino acids: CASGQGQGYTF. The CDR3 DNA is TGTGCCTCAGGACAGGGCCAAGGCTACACCTTC. This chain links TRBV30 with TRBJ1-2; 8 bases fit TRBD1. There are 11 residues in the CDR3. V was pared by 7 bases and J by 8 bases, with 6 bases of the junction left unmatched. Germline assignment: CDR1 GTSNPN and CDR2 SVGIG (reference sequence).

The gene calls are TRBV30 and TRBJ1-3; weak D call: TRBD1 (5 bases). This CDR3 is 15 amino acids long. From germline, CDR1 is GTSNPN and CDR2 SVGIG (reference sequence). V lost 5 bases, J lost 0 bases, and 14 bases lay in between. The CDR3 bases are TGTGCCTGGGAGGCGTGGGGGGACTCTGGAAACACCATATATTTT. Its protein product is CAWEAWGDSGNTIYF.

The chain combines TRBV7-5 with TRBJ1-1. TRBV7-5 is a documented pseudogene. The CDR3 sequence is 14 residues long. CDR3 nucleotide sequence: TGTGTCAGAGCGCGGCTGGGGGGAGAGTATCGAGCTTTCTTT. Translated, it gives CVRARLGGEYRAFF.

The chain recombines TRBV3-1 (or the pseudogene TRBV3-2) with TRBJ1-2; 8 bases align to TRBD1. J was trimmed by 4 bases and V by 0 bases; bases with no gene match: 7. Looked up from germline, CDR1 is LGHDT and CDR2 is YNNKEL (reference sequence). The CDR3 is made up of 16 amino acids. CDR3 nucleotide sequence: TGTGCCAGCAGCCAAGACCGAGGACAGGGCTTCTATGGCTACACCTTC. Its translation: CASSQDRGQGFYGYTF.

CDR3 bases: TGTGCCAGCAGTGAAGCCTCCCCAGGGGTCAATGAGCAGTTCTTC. This codes for CASSEASPGVNEQFF. The rearrangement links TRBV2 to TRBJ2-1; TRBD1 might be the D (6 bases). CDR1 is SNHLY and CDR2 is FYNNEI in the germline V gene. The CDR3 covers 15 residues. Deletions cut 0 bases from V and 6 bases from J, with 12 bases between.

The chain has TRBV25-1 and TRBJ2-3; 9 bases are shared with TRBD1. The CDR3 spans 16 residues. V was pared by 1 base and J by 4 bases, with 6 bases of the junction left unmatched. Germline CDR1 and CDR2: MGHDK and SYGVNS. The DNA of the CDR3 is TGTGCCAGCAGTGAATGGGCGGGACAGGGAGCAGATACGCAGTATTTT. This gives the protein CASSEWAGQGADTQYF.

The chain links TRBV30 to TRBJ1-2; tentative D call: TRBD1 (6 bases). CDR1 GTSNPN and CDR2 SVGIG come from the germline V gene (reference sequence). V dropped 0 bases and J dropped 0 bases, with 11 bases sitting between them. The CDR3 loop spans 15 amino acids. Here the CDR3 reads CAWSVRDTPNYGYTF. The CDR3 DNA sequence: TGTGCCTGGAGTGTCAGGGACACCCCTAACTATGGCTACACCTTC.

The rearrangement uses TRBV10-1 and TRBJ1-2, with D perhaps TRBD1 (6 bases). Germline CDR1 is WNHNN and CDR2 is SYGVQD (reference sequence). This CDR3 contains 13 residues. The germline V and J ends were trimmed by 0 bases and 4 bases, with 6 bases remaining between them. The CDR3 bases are TGCGCCAGCAGTGAGTCCAGGGGCTATGGCTACACCTTC. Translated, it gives CASSESRGYGYTF.

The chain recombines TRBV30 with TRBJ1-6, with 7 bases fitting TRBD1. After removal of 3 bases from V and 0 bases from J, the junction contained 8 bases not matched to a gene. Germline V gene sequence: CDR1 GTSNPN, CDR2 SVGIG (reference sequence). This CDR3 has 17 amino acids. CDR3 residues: CAWSADRAPSYNSPLHF. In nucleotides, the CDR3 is TGTGCCTGGAGCGCCGACAGGGCCCCCTCCTATAATTCACCCCTCCACTTT.

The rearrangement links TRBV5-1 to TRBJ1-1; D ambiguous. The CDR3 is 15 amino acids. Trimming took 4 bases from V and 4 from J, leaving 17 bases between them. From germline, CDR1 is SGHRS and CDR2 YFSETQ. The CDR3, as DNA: TGCGCCAGCAGCCCAGACGACGGAGTGGGCACTGAAGCTTTCTTT. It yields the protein CASSPDDGVGTEAFF.

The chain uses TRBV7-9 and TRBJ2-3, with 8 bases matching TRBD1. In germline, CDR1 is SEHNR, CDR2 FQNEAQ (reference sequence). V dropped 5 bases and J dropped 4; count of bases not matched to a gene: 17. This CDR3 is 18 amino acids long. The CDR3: CASSPIGSDRVVPDTQYF. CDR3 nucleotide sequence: TGTGCCAGCAGCCCCATAGGCTCGGACAGGGTAGTCCCAGATACGCAGTATTTT.

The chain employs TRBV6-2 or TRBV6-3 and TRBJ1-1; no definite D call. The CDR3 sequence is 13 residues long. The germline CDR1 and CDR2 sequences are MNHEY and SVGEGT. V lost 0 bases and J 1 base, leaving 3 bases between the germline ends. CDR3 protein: CASSYSQNTEAFF. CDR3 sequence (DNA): TGTGCCAGCAGTTACTCACAGAACACTGAAGCTTTCTTT.

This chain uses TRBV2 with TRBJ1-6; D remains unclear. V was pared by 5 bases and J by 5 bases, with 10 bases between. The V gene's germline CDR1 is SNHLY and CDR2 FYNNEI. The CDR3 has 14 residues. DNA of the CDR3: TGTGCCAGCAGTCCGCGGGTCAATAATTCACCCCTCCACTTT. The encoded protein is CASSPRVNNSPLHF.

The CDR3 here is CASSILGRGNTGELFF. The CDR3 DNA sequence: TGTGCCAGTAGTATCCTCGGGCGGGGGAACACCGGGGAGCTGTTTTTT. V and J are TRBV19 and TRBJ2-2, with D possibly TRBD2 on 6 matching bases. The germline V gene encodes CDR1 LNHDA and CDR2 SQIVND (reference sequence). The CDR3 contains 16 residues. V lost 3 bases and J lost 1, with 12 bases in between.

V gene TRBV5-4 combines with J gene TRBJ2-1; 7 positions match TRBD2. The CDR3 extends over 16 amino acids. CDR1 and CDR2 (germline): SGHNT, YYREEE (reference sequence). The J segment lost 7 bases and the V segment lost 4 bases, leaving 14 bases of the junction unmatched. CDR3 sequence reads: CASSQGGTGGRNEQFF. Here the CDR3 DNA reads TGTGCCAGCAGCCAGGGAGGGACCGGGGGACGGAATGAGCAGTTCTTC. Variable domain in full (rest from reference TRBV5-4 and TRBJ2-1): ETGVTQSPTHLIKTRGQQVTLRCSSQSGHNTVSWYQQALGQGPQFIFQYYREEENGRGNFPPRFSGLQFPNYSSELNVNALELDDSALYLCASSQGGTGGRNEQFFGPGTRLTVL.

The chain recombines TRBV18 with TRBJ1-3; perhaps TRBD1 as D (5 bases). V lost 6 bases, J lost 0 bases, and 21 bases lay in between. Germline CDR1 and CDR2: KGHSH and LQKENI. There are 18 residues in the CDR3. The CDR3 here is CASSRRSDSKSSGNTIYF. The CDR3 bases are TGTGCCAGCTCCCGGCGCAGCGACAGTAAGAGCTCTGGAAACACCATATATTTT.

In nucleotides, the CDR3 is TGTGCCAGCTCACCACGGGACACCCCAGGCTATGGCTACACCTTC. Amino acids: CASSPRDTPGYGYTF. The chain links TRBV18 to TRBJ1-2, with a tentative D call TRBD1 (6 bases). V dropped 1 base and J dropped 4 bases, with 13 bases sitting between them. The CDR3 spans 15 residues. The germline V gene encodes CDR1 KGHSH and CDR2 LQKENI. Full variable domain (outside the CDR3, taken from reference TRBV18 and TRBJ1-2): NAGVMQNPRHLVRRRGQEARLRCSPMKGHSHVYWYRQLPEEGLKFMVYLQKENIIDESGMPKERFSAEFPKEGPSILRIQQVVRGDSAAYFCASSPRDTPGYGYTFGSGTRLTVV.

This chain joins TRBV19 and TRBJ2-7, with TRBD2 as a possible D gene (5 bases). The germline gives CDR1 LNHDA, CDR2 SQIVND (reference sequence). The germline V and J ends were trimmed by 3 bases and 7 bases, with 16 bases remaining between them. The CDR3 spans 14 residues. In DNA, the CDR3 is TGTGCCAGTAGTATCGGGAAATCGACGAGGGAGCAGTACTTC. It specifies CASSIGKSTREQYF.

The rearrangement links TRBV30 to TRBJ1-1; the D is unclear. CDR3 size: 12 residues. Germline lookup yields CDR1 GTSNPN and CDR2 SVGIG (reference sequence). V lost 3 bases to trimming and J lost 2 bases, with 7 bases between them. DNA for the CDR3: TGTGCCTGGAGGGAGGGCAACACTGAAGCTTTCTTT. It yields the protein CAWREGNTEAFF.

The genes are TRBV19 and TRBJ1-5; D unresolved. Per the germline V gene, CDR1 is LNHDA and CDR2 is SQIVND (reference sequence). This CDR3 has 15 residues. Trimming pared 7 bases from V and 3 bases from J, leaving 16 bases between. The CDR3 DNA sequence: TGTGCCAGTACAGACGTGGCGGGAATCAATCAGCCCCAGCATTTT. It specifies CASTDVAGINQPQHF. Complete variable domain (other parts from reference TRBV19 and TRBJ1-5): DGGITQSPKYLFRKEGQNVTLSCEQNLNHDAMYWYRQDPGQGLRLIYYSQIVNDFQKGDIAEGYSVSREKKESFPLTVTSAQKNPTAFYLCASTDVAGINQPQHFGDGTRLSIL.

CDR3 DNA: TGTGCCAGCAGCGTAGTGAGCGGGGGTTTGAGCGAGCAGTACTTC. Translating it yields CASSVVSGGLSEQYF. The chain combines TRBV9 with TRBJ2-7; 8 nucleotides match TRBD2. V lost 0 bases to trimming and J lost 6 bases; unmatched junction nucleotides: 8. CDR1 and CDR2 (germline): SGDLS, YYNGEE. The CDR3 is 15 residues long. The full variable domain, rest sourced from reference TRBV9 and TRBJ2-7, is DSGVTQTPKHLITATGQRVTLRCSPRSGDLSVYWYQQSLDQGLQFLIQYYNGEERAKGNILERFSAQQFPDLHSELNLSSLELGDSALYFCASSVVSGGLSEQYFGPGTRLTVT.

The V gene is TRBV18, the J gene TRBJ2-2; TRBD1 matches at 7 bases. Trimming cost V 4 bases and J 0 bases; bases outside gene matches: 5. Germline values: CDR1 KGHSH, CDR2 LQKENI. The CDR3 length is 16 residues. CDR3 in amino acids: CASSLATGTNTGELFF. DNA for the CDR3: TGTGCCAGCTCACTAGCGACAGGGACGAACACCGGGGAGCTGTTTTTT.

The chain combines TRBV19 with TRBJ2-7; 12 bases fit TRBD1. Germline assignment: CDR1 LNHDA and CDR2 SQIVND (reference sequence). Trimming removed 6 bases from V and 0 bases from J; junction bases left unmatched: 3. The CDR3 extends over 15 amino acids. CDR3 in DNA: TGTGCCAGTAGCGTGGGACAGGGGGCCTCCTACGAGCAGTACTTC. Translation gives CASSVGQGASYEQYF.

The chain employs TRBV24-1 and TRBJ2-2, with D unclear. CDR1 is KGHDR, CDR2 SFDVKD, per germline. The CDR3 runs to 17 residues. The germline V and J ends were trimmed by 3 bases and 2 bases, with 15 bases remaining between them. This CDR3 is CATSDPRVLENTGELFF. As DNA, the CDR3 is TGTGCCACCAGTGATCCCCGAGTCCTAGAAAACACCGGGGAGCTGTTTTTT.